This record concerns one T cell receptor (beta chain) sequence. Repertoires were generated with immunoSEQ multiplex PCR, while TCRdb's copy carries only in-frame clones and drops some. The data hold some 280,000 clones, with approximately 91% observed a single time. This CDR3 spans 11 amino acids. V shed 11 bases and J shed 2 bases, with 7 bases lying between them. CDR1 and CDR2 from the germline V gene are MDHEN and SYDVKM. These data originate in a study of blood T cell repertoires in COVID-19. Study background: Researchers got acute and convalescent COVID-19 samples from the United States, Italy and Spain.

This sequence originates from a woman aged 55-70 years with acute or convalescent COVID-19. The sequenced sample consisted of peripheral blood. The J gene is TRBJ1-5, the V gene TRBV28; D remains unclear. The CDR3 nucleotides are TGTGCCGCCCAGGGCAATCAGCCCCAGCATTTT. Translation gives CAAQGNQPQHF.